This T cell receptor (beta chain) originates from a study of blood T cell repertoires in COVID-19. Study context: Nucleic acid was either cDNA or gDNA, and it came from T cells, B-cell-depleted T cells, or PBMCs.

Participants, roughly 18 to 90 years old, spanned around 26 US areas. Categorization into cohorts depended on clinical history that participants reported. Recovered status applied to Cohort 3 donors who had two consecutive negative PCRs. It also applied to those with clearance or with symptom resolution. The assay was immunoSEQ multiplex PCR, and TCRdb's table has in-frame clones only and misses some. The table has hundreds of thousands of clones, 80% to 90% seen once. The sequence was collected from a woman between 18 and 29 years old who had recovered from COVID-19. Sequences were obtained from PBMCs or T cells enriched from blood (not recorded which).

CDR3 DNA: TGTGCCACGACCCTGACAGAGTATAATTCACCCCTCCACTTT. Its protein product is CATTLTEYNSPLHF. This chain joins TRBV28 and TRBJ1-6; perhaps TRBD1 as D (5 bases). In germline, CDR1 is MDHEN, CDR2 SYDVKM. The CDR3 is 14 residues long. V shed 10 bases and J shed 4 bases, with 14 bases lying between them.